The text below deals with one T cell receptor (beta chain). The antigen is not known. This sample was included in a study of CD8 T cells in ankylosing spondylitis. Study conclusions and caveats: In ankylosing spondylitis blood, a motif of roughly 8 highly homologous TCR beta variants appeared characteristic.

Generation of TCR beta libraries employed quantitative 5'-RACE incorporating molecular barcodes. TCRdb reprocessed the 5' RACE reads via MiXCR and lists one record per CDR3 protein. The repertoire includes approximately 440,000 distinct CDR3 sequences, roughly 15% of them detected once, and over 1% sits in the top ten. V dropped 4 bases and J dropped 2 bases, with 12 bases sitting between them. The CDR3 has 15 residues. CDR1 is ENHRY and CDR2 is SYGVKD in the germline V gene. The sequenced sample was blood, either unsorted or a sorted T cell fraction (not recorded which). The chain uses TRBV10-3 and TRBJ1-5; D is undetermined. The origin of this receptor is a male donor with ankylosing spondylitis. CDR3 loop: CAISGGEGRNQPQHF. CDR3 nucleotides: TGTGCCATCAGTGGGGGAGAGGGCCGCAATCAGCCCCAGCATTTT.